A selection of T cell receptor beta chains follows, all from one sample in a study of blood T cell repertoires in COVID-19. Generated by immunoSEQ multiplex PCR, the TCRdb table keeps only in-frame clones and is missing some. The table lists 110,000 or so clones, roughly 83% of them singletons. The sequenced material came from peripheral blood. Every receptor here comes from a woman between 55 and 75 years old with acute or convalescent COVID-19. Each CDR3 is given with its conserved first and last residue. D genes are given only for firm matches. Clone sizes are given selectively: once, few, many, or a class where the clone is expanded.

CDR3aa	CDR3nt	j_gene	d_gene	v_gene	abundance
CASSQVVSGGTGELFF	TGTGCCAGCAGCCAAGTAGTTAGCGGGGGCACCGGGGAGCTGTTTTTT	TRBJ2-2	TRBD2	TRBV3-1/TRBV3-2	once
CASSQGSSGQPYEQYF	TGCGCCAGCAGCCAAGGATCCTCGGGACAGCCCTACGAGCAGTACTTC	TRBJ2-7	TRBD1	TRBV4-1	.
CAISESKGGYGYTF	TGTGCCATCAGTGAGTCGAAAGGGGGCTATGGCTACACCTTC	TRBJ1-2	.	TRBV10-3	.
CATMQTSGGTDTQYF	TGTGCCACCATGCAAACCTCAGGGGGTACAGATACGCAGTATTTT	TRBJ2-3	TRBD1	TRBV19	.
CASTSPLGNTIYF	TGCGCCAGCACTTCTCCCCTCGGAAACACCATATATTTT	TRBJ1-3	.	TRBV4-1	.
CASSATGANEKLFF	TGTGCCAGCAGCGCGACAGGGGCGAATGAAAAACTGTTTTTT	TRBJ1-4	TRBD1	TRBV28	.
CASSQVSSYNEQFF	TGTGCCAGTAGTCAGGTCAGCTCCTACAATGAGCAGTTCTTC	TRBJ2-1	.	TRBV19	.
CASSQSGGAIGELFF	TGTGCCAGCAGCCAATCCGGGGGGGCTATAGGGGAGCTGTTTTTT	TRBJ2-2	TRBD2	TRBV3-1/TRBV3-2	.
CASSRGQANEKLFF	TGTGCCAGCAGTCGCGGACAGGCTAATGAAAAACTGTTTTTT	TRBJ1-4	TRBD1	TRBV6-6	few
CASSLGSSSYNEQFF	TGTGCCAGCAGCTTAGGGTCTAGCAGCTACAATGAGCAGTTCTTC	TRBJ2-1	.	TRBV7-2	.
CASSGGRETQYF	TGTGCCAGCAGCGGGGGGAGGGAGACCCAGTACTTC	TRBJ2-5	TRBD2	TRBV28	.
CASSQDHYTGANVLTF	TGTGCCAGCAGCCAAGACCACTACACTGGGGCCAACGTCCTGACTTTC	TRBJ2-6	.	TRBV4-2	.
CASRVAVEAFF	TGTGCCAGCAGGGTCGCGGTTGAAGCTTTCTTT	TRBJ1-1	.	TRBV28	.
CASKGLAGGPGGEQFF	TGTGCCAGTAAGGGACTAGCGGGAGGGCCAGGCGGTGAGCAGTTCTTC	TRBJ2-1	TRBD2	TRBV19	.
CASSLSAGVSNTGELFF	TGTGCCAGCAGCTTATCGGCGGGAGTATCGAACACCGGGGAGCTGTTTTTT	TRBJ2-2	TRBD2	TRBV7-6	.
CASSSQFEQYF	TGTGCCAGCAGTTCCCAGTTCGAGCAGTACTTC	TRBJ2-7	.	TRBV28	few